The TCR beta chain described here comes from a study of cytomegalovirus exposure and HLA in healthy donors. As for the study in general: An earlier analysis identified more than 90 million unique TCR beta sequences in some 170 million T cells. Findings and limits, study-wide: Reported findings show TCR beta sequences accurately forecast HLA-A and HLA-B alleles in most subjects.

J lost 1 base, V lost 5 bases, and 4 bases had no gene match. CDR3 length: 14 residues. Germline CDR1 reads SGHTA; CDR2 reads FQGNSA. The study ran its PCR with 60 Vbeta and 13 Jbeta primers. Repertoires were generated with immunoSEQ multiplex PCR, while TCRdb's copy carries only in-frame clones and drops some. The repertoire consists of about 160,000 clones, with 70% to 80% occurring once and the leading ten covering around 1.3%. Concerning this clone: The antigen is not known.

The chain combines TRBV7-2 with TRBJ2-5, with 7 nucleotides matching TRBD1. The TCR was taken from a woman between 45 and 60 years old in good health and CMV-seronegative. The source material was PBMCs. The DNA of the CDR3 is TGTGCCAGCAGCCTTCGGGACAGCCAAGAGACCCAGTACTTC. Protein: CASSLRDSQETQYF.